The 13 T cell receptor beta chains presented below share a single source sample, sequenced in a study of glioma-infiltrating T cells after dendritic cell vaccination. Time point of the sample: after dendritic cell vaccination, including at tumor progression/relapse. The repertoire was sequenced with immunoSEQ multiplex PCR; TCRdb's copy has only in-frame clones and lacks some. This sample has roughly 80,000 clones, with roughly 84% found just once. The source was blood, collected after dendritic cell vaccination. The receptors derive from a human donor with glioblastoma.

The J gene is TRBJ2-7, the V gene TRBV11-2; maybe TRBD2 (5 bases). V was clipped by 4 bases and J by 3 bases, with 10 bases between them. Germline lookup yields CDR1 SGHAT and CDR2 FQNNGV. CDR3 length: 13 residues. CDR3 amino acids: CASSSDGDYEQYF. In DNA, the CDR3 is TGTGCCAGCAGCTCGGACGGGGACTACGAGCAGTACTTC.

V and J are TRBV7-6 and TRBJ1-2, with 8 positions matching TRBD1. With V trimmed by 5 bases and J by 2 bases, 4 bases remained unmatched. CDR1 is SGHVS, CDR2 FNYEAQ, per germline. The CDR3 is 14 residues long. The CDR3 is CASSPRTGNYGYTF. In DNA, the CDR3 is TGTGCCAGCAGCCCCAGGACAGGGAACTATGGCTACACCTTC.

The rearrangement links TRBV18 to TRBJ1-2; D unresolved. CDR1 KGHSH and CDR2 LQKENI come from the germline V gene. V lost 4 bases and J 0 bases, leaving 9 bases between the germline ends. The CDR3 runs 14 residues. CDR3 region: CASSQEGTNYGYTF. Here the CDR3 DNA reads TGTGCCAGCTCACAGGAGGGAACTAACTATGGCTACACCTTC.

This rearrangement joins TRBV11-2 to TRBJ1-2, with D maybe TRBD1 (5 bases). V lost 5 bases to trimming and J lost 6 bases, with 16 bases between them. The CDR3 has 14 residues. Germline values: CDR1 SGHAT, CDR2 FQNNGV. The CDR3 protein is CASSRSSQGDGYTF. For the CDR3, the DNA is TGTGCCAGCAGCCGCAGCTCTCAAGGGGATGGCTACACCTTC.

Only a few counts were recorded for this clone. This may come from a read error, since a much larger clone is one base off. The chain couples TRBV5-6 to TRBJ2-7; D perhaps matches TRBD1 (5 bases). Trimming removed 0 bases from V and 4 bases from J, with 5 bases in between. CDR3 length: 12 residues. CDR1 is SGHDT, CDR2 YYEEEE, per germline. The CDR3 nucleotides read TGTGCCAGCAGCTTGGAGGGGTACGAGCAGTACTTC. Amino acid sequence: CASSLEGYEQYF.

V and J are TRBV2 and TRBJ1-2; D remains unclear. This CDR3 spans 12 amino acids. CDR1 is SNHLY, CDR2 FYNNEI, per germline. Trimming shortened V by 3 bases and J by 4 bases, and 6 bases separated the two germline ends. The CDR3 coding sequence is TGTGCCAGCAGTGATGCCAGCTATGGCTACACCTTC. This encodes CASSDASYGYTF. Looking up the rest from reference TRBV2 and TRBJ1-2 gives the full variable domain: EPEVTQTPSHQVTQMGQEVILRCVPISNHLYFYWYRQILGQKVEFLVSFYNNEISEKSEIFDDQFSVERPDGSNFTLKIRSTKLEDSAMYFCASSDASYGYTFGSGTRLTVV.

V and J are TRBV11-3 and TRBJ2-1, with D tentatively TRBD2 (5 bases). The CDR3 totals 15 residues. CDR1 is SGHNT, CDR2 YENEEA, per germline. Trimming took 5 bases from V and 3 from J, leaving 14 bases between them. The CDR3 DNA reads as TGTGCCAGCAGCCCTGCGAGGGCCCTCTACAATGAGCAGTTCTTC. Amino acid sequence: CASSPARALYNEQFF. Based on the CDR3 plus reference TRBV11-3 and TRBJ2-1, the full variable domain is EAGVVQSPRYKIIEKKQPVAFWCNPISGHNTLYWYLQNLGQGPELLIRYENEEAVDDSQLPKDRFSAERLKGVDSTLKIQPAELGDSAVYLCASSPARALYNEQFFGPGTRLTVL.

The rearrangement uses TRBV7-3 and TRBJ1-5; 8 bases agree with TRBD1. CDR1 and CDR2 (germline): SGHTA, FQGTGA. The CDR3 is 15 residues long. V was clipped by 3 bases and J by 5 bases; unmatched bases: 6. The CDR3 spells CASSFRGLTYQPQHF. CDR3 nucleotide sequence: TGTGCCAGCAGCTTCAGGGGGCTCACCTATCAGCCCCAGCATTTT.

The V call is TRBV18, the J call TRBJ1-5, with a weak D call TRBD1 (5 bases). Per germline, CDR1 KGHSH and CDR2 LQKENI. This CDR3 has 12 residues. Trimming removed 9 bases at V and 2 bases at J, with 8 bases between. The DNA for the CDR3 is TGTGCCAGTCAACAGGGCAATCAGCCCCAGCATTTT. Encoded protein: CASQQGNQPQHF.

The V call is TRBV7-9, the J call TRBJ2-6; D call uncertain. The CDR3 runs to 16 residues. CDR1 is SEHNR, CDR2 FQNEAQ, per germline (reference sequence). With 1 base removed from V and 0 bases from J, the gap between germline ends came to 7 bases. CDR3 sequence reads: CASSLVSGSGANVLTF. CDR3 sequence (DNA): TGTGCCAGCAGCTTAGTGTCGGGCTCTGGGGCCAACGTCCTGACTTTC.

The CDR3 DNA follows: TGTGCCAGCTGGCGGGACCGCTATGGCTACACCTTC. As protein: CASWRDRYGYTF. V gene TRBV6-5 combines with J gene TRBJ1-2; D is perhaps TRBD1 (5 bases). The CDR3 length is 12 residues. V lost 8 bases and J lost 4, with 11 bases in between. Germline assignment: CDR1 MNHEY and CDR2 SVGAGI.

As to this clone: The junction shows a germline mismatch at one end, possibly a read error. The V and J genes are TRBV6-1 and TRBJ2-2, with 12 bases identical to TRBD2. CDR3 length equals 17 residues. CDR1 is MNHNS, CDR2 SASEGT, per germline. CDR3 region: CASRDLTSGGWTGELFF. In DNA, the CDR3 is TGTGCCAGCCGTGACCTGACTAGCGGGGGCTGGACCGGGGAGCTGTTTTTT.

CDR3 nucleotide sequence: TGTGCCAGCAGCATGGGACAGCTCCTGAACTATGGCTACACCTTC. This gives the protein CASSMGQLLNYGYTF. The chain couples TRBV5-6 to TRBJ1-2, with TRBD1 matching over 7 bases. CDR1 and CDR2 (germline): SGHDT, YYEEEE. This CDR3 has 15 residues. With 4 bases clipped from V and 2 bases from J, the junction kept 8 bases outside the gene matches.